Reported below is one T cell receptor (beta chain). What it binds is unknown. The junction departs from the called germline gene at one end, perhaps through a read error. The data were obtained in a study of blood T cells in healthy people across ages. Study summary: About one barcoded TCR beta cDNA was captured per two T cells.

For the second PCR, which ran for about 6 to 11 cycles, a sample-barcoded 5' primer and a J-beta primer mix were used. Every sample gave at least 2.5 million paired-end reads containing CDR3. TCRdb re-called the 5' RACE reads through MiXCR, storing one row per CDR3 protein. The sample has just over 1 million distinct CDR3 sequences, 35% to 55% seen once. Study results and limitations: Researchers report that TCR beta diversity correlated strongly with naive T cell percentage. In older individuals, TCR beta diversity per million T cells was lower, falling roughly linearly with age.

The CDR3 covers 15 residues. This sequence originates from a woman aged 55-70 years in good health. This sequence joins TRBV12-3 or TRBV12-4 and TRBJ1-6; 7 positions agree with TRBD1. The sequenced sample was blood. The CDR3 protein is CASRGDSEKNSPPHF. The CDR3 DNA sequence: TGTGCCAGCAGGGGGGACAGCGAAAAAAATTCACCCCCCCACTTT.